The clone carrying this T cell receptor (beta chain) was counted once. Authors' data handling: For nucleated cells, counts were estimated from reference gene primer amplification. The data were produced by immunoSEQ multiplex PCR, yet TCRdb's version contains in-frame clones alone and is incomplete. V, J and clone size derive from that table, while D and trimming were established from the DNA sequence. The repertoire consists of approximately 14,000 clones, with approximately 83% occurring once and the leading ten covering about a tenth. These data come from a study of blood T cell repertoires in COVID-19. On the study more broadly: Some COVID-19 samples were acute and others convalescent; all came from the United States, Italy and Spain. The cDNA or gDNA used as material had been derived from T cells, B-cell-depleted T cells, or PBMCs.

Trimming cost V 1 base and J 3 bases, with 7 bases left between them. Germline V gives CDR1 SGDLS, CDR2 YYNGEE. The CDR3 has 13 amino acids. The sample comprised peripheral blood. The clonotype originates from a human donor in a cohort sampled during active COVID-19. V usage is TRBV9 and J usage is TRBJ2-5, with D perhaps TRBD1 (6 bases). CDR3 DNA sequence: TGTGCCAGCAGCGTAAACAGGGAAGAGACCCAGTACTTC. This codes for CASSVNREETQYF.